This T cell receptor (beta chain) was captured by sequencing in a study of cytomegalovirus exposure and HLA in healthy donors (dated by TCRdb to about 2017). About the study as a whole: According to an earlier analysis of a few hundred of the donors, roughly 180 million T cells yielded 100 million or so unique TCR beta sequences and approximately 300 Gb of sequence data. In the later analysis, no new phenotypic data were used to find candidate immune exposures; instead, reliance was placed on TCR beta sequences and their occurrence across donors. A separate validation cohort of roughly 130 different subjects was used in addition to the approximately 610-subject first cohort. Using immunosequencing, the study profiled T cell repertoires from about 650 subjects and related those repertoires to cytomegalovirus serostatus. The genetic ancestry cluster associated with self-reported Caucasian donors included 65% to 90% of the 300 to 400 genotyped donors. HLA typing included class I and class II loci at four-digit resolution. The number of typed donors differed by locus: about 629-630 for A, B, C, DRB1 and DQB1; approximately 530 for DQA1; around 610 for DPA1; and some 470 for DPB1. The study combined high-throughput TCR immunosequencing, statistical association of individual TCRs with disease status, and machine learning to predict cytomegalovirus infection status. The study was designed to test whether signatures of past pathogen exposure could be identified by cataloging public T cell receptors. Genome-wide SNP genotypes for about 65% of the 666 donors were used in a later genetic analysis, which treated that subset as a discovery cohort. An earlier analysis of around 580 of the donors used high-throughput TCR beta sequencing to judge whether each TCR beta V gene segment behaved as functional or pseudogenic. Five DR-DQ haplotypes were treated as single units for association and clustering because of strong linkage in the cohort. Donor age, sex, ethnicity and CMV serostatus were collected together with the repertoire data. To study patterns of TCR occurrence, a later analysis re-analyzed previously published TCR beta repertoires from more than 550 donors and added high-resolution HLA genotyping. On average, over 200,000 unique TCR beta nucleotide sequences were sequenced per donor among 398 genotyped donors of the cohort, with 15% to 20% of those sequences being non-productive. About 300 gigabases of sequencing data and approximately 85 million unique TCR sequences were included in an early release covering under 650 HLA-typed donors. Every repertoire in the discovery cohort had been generated on one and the same sequencing platform. Overall study results and their limits: A few of the identified cytomegalovirus-associated TCR beta chains were confirmed in vitro to be specific for cytomegalovirus antigens. A group of highly shared sequence variants was considered likely to be a technical artifact of the sequencing pipeline. Correlated functional status among segregating V segments might reflect linkage disequilibrium, but an unknown experimental factor could not be ruled out. According to a later analysis, parvovirus B19, influenza, CMV and Epstein-Barr virus appeared linked to several top co-occurrence clusters. A later analysis found that most CMV-associated TCR beta chains appeared HLA-restricted, with HLA associations seemingly driven largely by CMV exposure. Roughly uniform sequencing depth across donors was assumed in presence/absence analyses, although this assumption may not hold. When HLA alleles, especially DR and DQ, strongly co-occurred, attributing TCR associations to individual alleles was difficult. Some IMGT-functional V segments, including TRBV6-2 and TRBV6-3, could not be distinguished by the 87-base-pair reads and were therefore excluded. A further reported finding was that TCR beta sequences accurately predicted the HLA-A and HLA-B alleles for most subjects in the first cohort. Some 15 rarely observed V segments, including chromosome 9 orphons, were excluded from the earlier analysis of approximately 600 of the donors because counts were too low. In a later analysis, TCR association rates were found to vary across HLA loci, with the most associated TCRs seen for DRB1 alleles and the fewest for HLA-C alleles. Most TCR sequences were seen in very few donors, while some public TCRs were found in many individuals. At a false discovery rate of 0.05, a later analysis linked about 16,000 TCR beta sequences to specific HLA alleles. The study gave a list of some 150 TCR beta chains associated with cytomegalovirus. In a later analysis, HLA-associated TCR beta chains showed more clonal expansion and lower generation probabilities than non-associated chains that were equally common. In this cohort, only TCR beta chains were sequenced, and detectable features were limited by the absence of alpha or paired-chain data. According to a later genetic analysis, donors in an Asian-associated ancestry cluster had fewer N-insertions in productive TCRs than the roughly 700-donor mean. An earlier analysis of some 590 of the donors showed that most TCR beta V segments appeared in productive rearrangements either about 87% or about 30% of the time, which broadly matched IMGT annotations. It was suggested by the authors that the approach could potentially be generalized to other disease states and immunological phenotypes. A later genetic analysis associated a missense DCLRE1C variant with V-gene and J-gene trimming of TCR beta chains, and an independent cohort replicated the association. Because some donors lacked HLA typing at each locus, the association tests relied only on the typed subset. The classifier was reported to diagnose cytomegalovirus status with high specificity and sensitivity in both the original cohort and the validation cohort. The only immune exposure information available for the cohort was CMV serostatus.

V loses 2 bases of germline sequence and J loses 2 bases, and the interval between the two ends is 8 bases. From the germline V gene, CDR1 is SGHTA and CDR2 is FQGNSA. Spanning cysteine to phenylalanine, the CDR3 consists of 14 amino acids. The sequence is cut down to CDR3 DNA, 42 bases in frame from base 1. About this clone itself: Its cognate antigen has yet to be identified. Base qualities were left out, and no much larger clone turns up one base away.

The cohort was made up of several hundred healthy bone marrow donors. At the time of sampling, every cohort member was nominally healthy, though immune exposures that went unrecorded were likely present. The donor was CMV seronegative and belonged to the group of 350 to 400 seronegative cohort members. Every donor gave a peripheral blood sample, and the peripheral blood mononuclear cells from that sample were used for TCR beta sequencing. Genomic DNA extraction from the blood cell samples was performed with the Qiagen DNeasy Blood Extraction Kit. The library relied on the immunoSEQ multiplex PCR assay. A mixture of 60 forward primers for TCR Vbeta segments and 13 reverse primers for TCR Jbeta segments was used in the multiplex PCR. The CDR3 region of rearranged TCR beta genes was amplified from genomic DNA by a multiplex PCR assay. On the Illumina HiSeq System, the amplified TCR beta libraries were sequenced as 87-base-pair reads. Concerning the study's data processing: Across the roughly 700 repertoires, a later analysis counted roughly 77 million unique TCR beta chains, 8.5 million to 12 million of which were shared by at least two donors. A nearest-neighbor algorithm error-corrected the raw reads and collapsed the reads into unique sequences, merging closely related sequences to remove PCR and sequencing errors. To assign V, D and J gene segments, CDR3 sequences were aligned to IMGT reference sequences. For a sequence to be retained, a match of at least six nucleotides was required to both a V gene segment and a J gene segment. Rearrangements were classified as productive when the CDR3 lacked stop codons and remained in frame with V and J, and all other rearrangements were classified as non-productive. Following IMGT convention, CDR3 was defined as the stretch from the second conserved V-encoded cysteine to the conserved J-encoded phenylalanine. Sequences without an unambiguous match to a single V gene segment were excluded from the earlier analysis of a few hundred of the donors. In an earlier analysis of a few hundred of the donors, a V segment was called functional when productive rearrangements were above 56.7%, and segregating when the standard deviation between donors exceeded 5%. To diagnose cytomegalovirus status from the catalog of TCR beta chain sequences, a statistical classification framework was built. In a later analysis, V and J genes were assigned by comparing TCR nucleotide sequences against IMGT/GENE-DB human TR gene sequences. Using the TCRdist pipeline, a later analysis assigned CDR3 sequences along with most-parsimonious VDJ recombination scenarios. A later analysis defined each TCR beta chain by its CDR3 amino acid sequence plus V-gene family, and excluded reads lacking a unique V-gene family. To address suspected cross-contamination and a sequencing artifact, a later analysis removed a few hundred highly shared, low-generation-probability nucleotide sequences. In a later analysis, a clonal expansion index was calculated for each public chain from normalized within-repertoire ranks of inferred template counts. In a later analysis, generation probabilities were computed with a VDJ recombination model fitted to out-of-frame rearrangements, and the resulting probabilities were checked against IGoR. A later analysis scored TCR-TCR, TCR-HLA and TCR-CMV co-occurrence with hypergeometric tests, applying a repertoire-size bias correction to TCR pairs. A later analysis estimated false discovery rates by permuting HLA or CMV assignments 20 times. In a later analysis, co-occurring TCRs were grouped with DBSCAN, and TCRdist sequence similarity was added when clustering was performed within HLA-allele-positive subsets. Repertoires with fewer than 30,000 or more than 120,000 public chains were left out of co-occurrence clustering, as were about 5 repertoires with anomalous nucleotide sharing. In TCRdb, the immuneACCESS table is reduced to in-frame sequences with V and J assigned. These tables do not hold every clone; where another copy was compared, an unresolved V gene accounts for under half, and the others remain unexplained. The DNA gave D and trimming, while V, J and clone size come from that table. The sample records about 99,000 clones, roughly 70% of which are singletons. 2.5% to 4% of the sample lies in the top ten.

The sequence was obtained from a woman aged 45-59 years in good health and CMV-seronegative. The chain was built from TRBV7-2 and TRBJ2-3; TRBD1 is perhaps the D gene, given 5 matching bases. The sample taken for sequencing was PBMCs. The CDR3 region: CASSLIGATDTQYF. The DNA reads as follows: TGTGCCAGCAGCTTAATAGGGGCCACAGATACGCAGTATTTT.